These 4 T cell receptor beta chains were sequenced from one sample in a study of blood T cells in healthy people across ages. Using a J-beta primer mix together with a sample-barcoded 5' primer, a second PCR was run for about 6 to 11 cycles. TCRdb analysed the 5' RACE reads with MiXCR anew, one entry per CDR3 protein. This table has about 1,800,000 distinct CDR3 sequences, about 28% appearing once. Sequencing input: blood. The receptors derive from a young woman in good health.

The chain carries TRBV29-1 and TRBJ1-2, with D unclear. Germline V gene data show CDR1 as SQVTM and CDR2 as ANQGSEA. CDR3 size: 13 residues. V dropped 7 bases and J dropped 1 base, with 13 bases sitting between them. CDR3 DNA: TGCAGCGCAGTTGATGGAATTAACTATGGCTACACCTTC. Translating gives CSAVDGINYGYTF.

Here the CDR3 DNA reads TGCAGTGCCGCCGGGGCAGGGCGGGGCTATGATAGCTACACCTTC. It specifies CSAAGAGRGYDSYTF. The rearrangement joins TRBV20-1 to TRBJ1-2; weak D call: TRBD1 (5 bases). The CDR3 has 15 residues. V was trimmed by 6 bases and J by 9 bases, leaving 26 bases between them. Germline values: CDR1 DFQATT, CDR2 SNEGSKA (reference sequence).

This sequence joins TRBV29-1 and TRBJ2-1; 9 bases agree with TRBD2. CDR3 length: 16 amino acids. Germline V gene lookup returns CDR1 SQVTM and CDR2 ANQGSEA. J gave up 6 bases and V 6 bases, and 15 bases lay outside the gene matches. The CDR3 reads CSVEPMTSGVSNEQFF. CDR3 DNA sequence: TGCAGCGTAGAACCAATGACTAGCGGCGTATCCAATGAGCAGTTCTTC.

The rearrangement links TRBV5-5 to TRBJ1-2; TRBD1 is a possible D gene (6 bases). The CDR3 loop spans 14 amino acids. Germline assignment: CDR1 SGHKS and CDR2 YYEKEE (reference sequence). Trimming cost V 0 bases and J 8 bases, with 14 bases left between them. The CDR3 bases are TGTGCCAGCAGCTTGGTCGCAGGGGTGGTAGGCTACACCTTC. Translating gives CASSLVAGVVGYTF.